This TCR beta chain was retrieved from a study of T cells in Graves' hyperthyroidism and ophthalmopathy. In the study overall: Peripheral blood was acquired at first diagnosis, ahead of any therapy whatsoever. Study-level points and caveats: Ophthalmopathy, as predicted by the model, came a median 6.5 months after the prediction.

TCR beta CDR3 region amplification was performed from RNA transcripts. First-round RT-PCR of the TCR CDR3 relied on the HTBI primer set. Via MiXCR, TCRdb re-called the multiplex PCR reads, giving one row per CDR3 protein. The table shows hundreds of thousands of distinct CDR3 sequences, with less than 15% occurring only once. Many counts were recorded for this clonotype. Its cognate antigen is unknown. V was trimmed by 1 base and J by 0 bases, leaving 10 bases between them. The CDR3 totals 16 residues. Germline V gene data show CDR1 as SGHAT and CDR2 as FQDESV (reference sequence). Stability of Graves' hyperthyroidism was defined as absent ophthalmopathy progression within 18 months.

The TCR sequence derives from a woman between 18 and 29 years old with Graves' hyperthyroidism. The chain couples TRBV11-1 to TRBJ2-1; D may be TRBD2 (6 bases). Source material: blood. Here the CDR3 DNA reads TGTGCCAGCAGCTTAGGGACTACCCTCTCCTACAATGAGCAGTTCTTC. Protein product: CASSLGTTLSYNEQFF.